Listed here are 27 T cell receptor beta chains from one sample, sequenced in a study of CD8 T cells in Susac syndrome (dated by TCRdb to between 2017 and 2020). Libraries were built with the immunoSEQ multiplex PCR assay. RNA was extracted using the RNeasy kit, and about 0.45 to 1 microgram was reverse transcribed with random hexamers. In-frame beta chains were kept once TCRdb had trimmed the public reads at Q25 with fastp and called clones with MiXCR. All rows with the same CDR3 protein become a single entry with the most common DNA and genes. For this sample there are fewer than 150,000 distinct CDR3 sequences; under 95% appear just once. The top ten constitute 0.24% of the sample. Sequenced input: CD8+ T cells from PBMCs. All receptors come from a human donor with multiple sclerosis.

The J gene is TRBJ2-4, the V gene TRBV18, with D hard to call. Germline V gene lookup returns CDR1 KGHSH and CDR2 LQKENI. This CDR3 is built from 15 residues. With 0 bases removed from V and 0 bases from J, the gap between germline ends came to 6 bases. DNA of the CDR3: TGTGCCAGCTCACCACCGGAAGTAGCCAAAAACATTCAGTACTTC. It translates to CASSPPEVAKNIQYF.

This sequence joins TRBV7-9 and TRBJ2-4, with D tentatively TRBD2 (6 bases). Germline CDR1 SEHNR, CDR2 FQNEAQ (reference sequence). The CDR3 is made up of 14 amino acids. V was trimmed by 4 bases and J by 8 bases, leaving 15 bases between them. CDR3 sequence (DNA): TGTGCCAGCAGCTCCGGAGGGTCCCCGGACATTCAGTACTTC. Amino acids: CASSSGGSPDIQYF.

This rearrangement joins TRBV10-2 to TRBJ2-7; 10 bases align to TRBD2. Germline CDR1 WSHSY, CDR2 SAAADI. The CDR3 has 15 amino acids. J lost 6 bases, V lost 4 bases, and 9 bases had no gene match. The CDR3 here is CASSAQREGSAEQYF. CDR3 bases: TGCGCCAGCAGTGCCCAGCGGGAGGGGTCAGCCGAGCAGTACTTC.

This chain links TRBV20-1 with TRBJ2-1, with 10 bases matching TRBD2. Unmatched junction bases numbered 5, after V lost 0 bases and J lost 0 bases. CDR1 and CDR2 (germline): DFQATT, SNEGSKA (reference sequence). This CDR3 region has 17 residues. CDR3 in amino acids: CSAREVSSGSSYNEQFF. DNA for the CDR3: TGCAGTGCTAGAGAGGTTTCTAGCGGGAGCTCCTACAATGAGCAGTTCTTC.

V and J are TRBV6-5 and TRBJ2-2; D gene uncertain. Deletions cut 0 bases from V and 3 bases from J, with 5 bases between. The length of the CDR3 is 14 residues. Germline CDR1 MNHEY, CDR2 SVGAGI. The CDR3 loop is CASSYSRYTGELFF. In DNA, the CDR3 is TGTGCCAGCAGTTACTCGAGGTACACCGGGGAGCTGTTTTTT.

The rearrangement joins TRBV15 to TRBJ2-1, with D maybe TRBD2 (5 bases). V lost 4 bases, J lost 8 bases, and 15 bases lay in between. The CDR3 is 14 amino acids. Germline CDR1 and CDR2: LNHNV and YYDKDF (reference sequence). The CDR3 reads CATSIKNQRDEQFF. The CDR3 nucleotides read TGTGCCACCAGCATTAAAAACCAGAGGGATGAGCAGTTCTTC.

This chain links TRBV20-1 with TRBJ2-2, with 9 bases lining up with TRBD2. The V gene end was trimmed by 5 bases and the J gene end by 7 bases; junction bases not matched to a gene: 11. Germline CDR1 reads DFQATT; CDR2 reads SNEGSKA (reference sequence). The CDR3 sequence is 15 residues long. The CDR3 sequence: CSAPGDSGSIGELFF. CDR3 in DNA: TGCAGTGCTCCCGGGGATAGCGGGAGTATCGGGGAGCTGTTTTTT.

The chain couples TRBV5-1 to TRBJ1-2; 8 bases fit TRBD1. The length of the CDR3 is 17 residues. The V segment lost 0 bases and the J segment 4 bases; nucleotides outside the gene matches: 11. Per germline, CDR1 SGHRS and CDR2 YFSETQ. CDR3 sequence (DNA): TGCGCCAGCAGCTTGGCCTCCGGGACAGGCTCCTTCTATGGCTACACCTTC. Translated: CASSLASGTGSFYGYTF.

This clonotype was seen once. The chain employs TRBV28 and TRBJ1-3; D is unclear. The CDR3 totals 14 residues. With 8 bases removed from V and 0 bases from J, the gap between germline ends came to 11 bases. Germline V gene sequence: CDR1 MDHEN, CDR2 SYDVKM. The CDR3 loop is CASGLARSGNTIYF. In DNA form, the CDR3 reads TGTGCCAGCGGCCTGGCCCGCTCTGGAAACACCATATATTTT.

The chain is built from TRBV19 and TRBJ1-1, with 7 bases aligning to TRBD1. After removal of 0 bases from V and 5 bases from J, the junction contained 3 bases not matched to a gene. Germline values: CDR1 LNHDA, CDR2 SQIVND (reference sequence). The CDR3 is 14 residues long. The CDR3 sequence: CASSIDLGQTEAFF. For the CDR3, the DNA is TGTGCCAGTAGTATAGATTTGGGACAGACTGAAGCTTTCTTT.

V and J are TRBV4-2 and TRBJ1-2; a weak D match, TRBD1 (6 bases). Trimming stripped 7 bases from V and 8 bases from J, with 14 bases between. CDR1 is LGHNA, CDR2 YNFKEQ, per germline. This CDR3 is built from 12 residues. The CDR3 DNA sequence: TGTGCCAGCACCGACACAGGGTCCGGCTACACCTTC. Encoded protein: CASTDTGSGYTF.

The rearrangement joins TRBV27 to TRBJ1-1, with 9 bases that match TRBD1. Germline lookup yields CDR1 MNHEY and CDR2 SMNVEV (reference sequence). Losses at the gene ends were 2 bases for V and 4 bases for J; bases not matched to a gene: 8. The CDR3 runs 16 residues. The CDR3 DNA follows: TGTGCCAGCAGTTTAATCTCGGGACAGGGTGGCACTGAAGCTTTCTTT. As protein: CASSLISGQGGTEAFF.

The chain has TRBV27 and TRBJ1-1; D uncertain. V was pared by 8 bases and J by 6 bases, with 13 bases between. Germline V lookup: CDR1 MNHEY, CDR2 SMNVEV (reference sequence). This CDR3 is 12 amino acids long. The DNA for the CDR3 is TGTGCCAGCTCTCTCCTCCGGGCTGAAGCTTTCTTT. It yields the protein CASSLLRAEAFF.

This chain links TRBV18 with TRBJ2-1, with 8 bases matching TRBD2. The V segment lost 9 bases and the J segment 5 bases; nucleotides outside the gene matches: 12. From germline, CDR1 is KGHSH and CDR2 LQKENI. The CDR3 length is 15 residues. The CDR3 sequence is CASSTGGRYDNEQFF. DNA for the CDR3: TGTGCCAGTTCGACGGGCGGGAGGTACGACAATGAGCAGTTCTTC. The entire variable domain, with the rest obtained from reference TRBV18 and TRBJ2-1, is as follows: NAGVMQNPRHLVRRRGQEARLRCSPMKGHSHVYWYRQLPEEGLKFMVYLQKENIIDESGMPKERFSAEFPKEGPSILRIQQVVRGDSAAYFCASSTGGRYDNEQFFGPGTRLTVL.

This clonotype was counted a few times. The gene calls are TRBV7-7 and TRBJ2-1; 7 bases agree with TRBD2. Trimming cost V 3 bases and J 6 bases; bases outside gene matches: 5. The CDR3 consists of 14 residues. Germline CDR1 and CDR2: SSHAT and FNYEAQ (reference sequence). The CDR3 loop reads CASSLGGLGNEQFF. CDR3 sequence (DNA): TGTGCCAGCAGCTTGGGGGGGTTGGGCAATGAGCAGTTCTTC.

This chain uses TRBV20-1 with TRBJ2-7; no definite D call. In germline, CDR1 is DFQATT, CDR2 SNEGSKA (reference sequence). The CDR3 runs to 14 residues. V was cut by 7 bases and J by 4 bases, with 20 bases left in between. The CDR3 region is CSGEDLVGSYEQYF. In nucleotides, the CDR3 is TGCAGTGGCGAGGACCTCGTGGGCTCTTACGAGCAGTACTTC.

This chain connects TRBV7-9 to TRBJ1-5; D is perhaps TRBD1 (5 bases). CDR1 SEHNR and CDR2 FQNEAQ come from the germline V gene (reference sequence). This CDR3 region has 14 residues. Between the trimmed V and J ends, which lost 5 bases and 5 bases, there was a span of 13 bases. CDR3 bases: TGTGCCAGCAGCGCCGGGGACTACGATCAGCCCCAGCATTTT. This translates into CASSAGDYDQPQHF.

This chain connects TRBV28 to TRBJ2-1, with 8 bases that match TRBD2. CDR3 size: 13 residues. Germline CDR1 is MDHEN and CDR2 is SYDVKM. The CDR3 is CGSLAGGYNEQFF. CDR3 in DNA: TGTGGCTCTCTGGCGGGAGGCTACAATGAGCAGTTCTTC.

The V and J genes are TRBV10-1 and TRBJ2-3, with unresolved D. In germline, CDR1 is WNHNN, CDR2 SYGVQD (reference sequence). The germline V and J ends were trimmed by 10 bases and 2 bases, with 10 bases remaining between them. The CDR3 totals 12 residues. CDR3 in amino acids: CATIDPTDTQYF. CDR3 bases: TGCGCCACCATAGACCCCACAGATACGCAGTATTTT.

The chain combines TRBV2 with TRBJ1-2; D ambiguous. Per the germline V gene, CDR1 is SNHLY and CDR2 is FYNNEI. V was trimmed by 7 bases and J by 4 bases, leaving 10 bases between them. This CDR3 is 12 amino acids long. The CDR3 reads CASNNPPYGYTF. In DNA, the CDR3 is TGTGCCAGCAATAACCCTCCCTATGGCTACACCTTC.

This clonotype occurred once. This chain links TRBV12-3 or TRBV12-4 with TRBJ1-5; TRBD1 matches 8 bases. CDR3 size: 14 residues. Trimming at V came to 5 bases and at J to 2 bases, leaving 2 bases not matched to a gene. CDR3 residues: CASSGGQGNQPQHF. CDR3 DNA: TGTGCCAGCAGTGGGGGACAGGGCAATCAGCCCCAGCATTTT.

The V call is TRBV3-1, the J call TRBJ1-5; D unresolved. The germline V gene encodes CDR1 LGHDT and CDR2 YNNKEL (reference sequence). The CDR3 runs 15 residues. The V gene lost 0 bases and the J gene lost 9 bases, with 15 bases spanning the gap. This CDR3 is CASSQDSRGGAPQHF. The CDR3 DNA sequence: TGTGCCAGCAGCCAAGATTCCCGGGGAGGAGCGCCCCAGCATTTT. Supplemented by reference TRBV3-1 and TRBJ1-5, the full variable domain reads DTAVSQTPKYLVTQMGNDKSIKCEQNLGHDTMYWYKQDSKKFLKIMFSYNNKELIINETVPNRFSPKSPDKAHLNLHINSLELGDSAVYFCASSQDSRGGAPQHFGDGTRLSIL.

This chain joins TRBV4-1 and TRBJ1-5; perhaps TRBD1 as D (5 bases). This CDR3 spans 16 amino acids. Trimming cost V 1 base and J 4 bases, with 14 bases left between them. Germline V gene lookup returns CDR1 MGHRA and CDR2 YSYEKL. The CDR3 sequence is CASSQVWSRGNQPQHF. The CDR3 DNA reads TGCGCCAGCAGCCAAGTCTGGTCAAGGGGAAATCAGCCCCAGCATTTT.

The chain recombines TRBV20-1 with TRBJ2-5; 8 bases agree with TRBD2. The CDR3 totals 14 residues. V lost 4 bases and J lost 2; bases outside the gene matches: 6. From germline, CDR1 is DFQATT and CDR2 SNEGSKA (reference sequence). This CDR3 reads CSATPGRDQETQYF. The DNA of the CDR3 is TGCAGTGCTACGCCCGGGAGGGATCAAGAGACCCAGTACTTC.

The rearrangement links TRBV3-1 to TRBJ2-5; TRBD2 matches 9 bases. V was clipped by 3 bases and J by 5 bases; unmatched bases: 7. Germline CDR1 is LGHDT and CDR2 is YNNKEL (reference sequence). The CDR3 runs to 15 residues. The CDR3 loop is CASSHPSGETETQYF. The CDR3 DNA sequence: TGTGCCAGCAGCCATCCTAGCGGGGAGACGGAGACCCAGTACTTC.

The CDR3 loop reads CSVRPQMGTQYF. Here the CDR3 DNA reads TGCAGCGTAAGACCCCAGATGGGGACCCAGTACTTC. This chain uses TRBV29-1 with TRBJ2-5; no definite D call. The CDR3 consists of 12 residues. V shed 6 bases and J shed 7 bases, with 15 bases lying between them. Germline CDR1 SQVTM, CDR2 ANQGSEA.

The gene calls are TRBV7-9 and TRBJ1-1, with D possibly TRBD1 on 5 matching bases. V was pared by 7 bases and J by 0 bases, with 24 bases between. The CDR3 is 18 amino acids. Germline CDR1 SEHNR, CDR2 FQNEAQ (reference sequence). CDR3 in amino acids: CASTTTRANSNMNTEAFF. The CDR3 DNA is TGTGCCAGCACCACAACCAGGGCGAACTCCAACATGAACACTGAAGCTTTCTTT.